These 32 T cell receptor beta chains came from one sample sequenced in a study of shared clonotypes between healthy human individuals. Assay: immunoSEQ multiplex PCR; the TCRdb copy retains only in-frame clones and omits some. Among 2 million to 2.5 million clones listed, 80% to 95% were seen once. Sequencing used naive CD4+ T cells from PBMCs. Stated subset: CD45RA+ positively selected. Receptors were obtained from a man between 18 and 29 years old in good health. Some clones in this sample may be carry-over from other donors' samples.

This chain links TRBV5-1 with TRBJ2-5; the D gene could be TRBD1 or TRBD2 (6 bases each). Germline V lookup: CDR1 SGHRS, CDR2 YFSETQ. The CDR3 is 16 residues long. V lost 4 bases to trimming and J lost 5 bases, with 21 bases between them. The CDR3: CASSPGRLGGRETQYF. DNA for the CDR3: TGCGCCAGCAGCCCGGGTCGGTTGGGGGGCAGGGAGACCCAGTACTTC. Filled out from reference TRBV5-1 and TRBJ2-5, the complete variable domain reads KAGVTQTPRYLIKTRGQQVTLSCSPISGHRSVSWYQQTPGQGLQFLFEYFSETQRNKGNFPGRFSGRQFSNSRSEMNVSTLELGDSALYLCASSPGRLGGRETQYFGPGTRLLVL.

The V call is TRBV11-1, the J call TRBJ2-5; perhaps TRBD2 as D (5 bases). The V and J ends lost 5 bases and 1 base respectively, with 11 bases between them. The CDR3 contains 14 residues. Germline assignment: CDR1 SGHAT and CDR2 FQDESV (reference sequence). This CDR3 reads CASSISVTQETQYF. The CDR3 DNA reads TGTGCCAGCAGCATTAGCGTGACCCAAGAGACCCAGTACTTC.

The genes are TRBV4-3 and TRBJ2-1; D possibly corresponds to TRBD2 (6 bases). Germline V gene sequence: CDR1 LGHNA, CDR2 YSLEER. There are 16 residues in the CDR3. V shed 4 bases and J shed 4 bases, with 17 bases lying between them. The CDR3 DNA is TGCGCCAGCAGCCCCTCTCTCTTAGCGGCGTACAATGAGCAGTTCTTC. Amino acid sequence: CASSPSLLAAYNEQFF.

V gene TRBV5-1 combines with J gene TRBJ1-1; perhaps TRBD1 as D (5 bases). Germline V gene sequence: CDR1 SGHRS, CDR2 YFSETQ. The CDR3 extends over 14 amino acids. With 4 bases removed from V and 6 bases from J, the gap between germline ends came to 16 bases. CDR3 bases: TGCGCCAGCAGCATCCCGCAGGGTGGCGCTGAAGCTTTCTTT. The encoded protein is CASSIPQGGAEAFF.

The chain links TRBV10-2 to TRBJ1-4, with D maybe TRBD1 (6 bases). This CDR3 region has 16 residues. Trimming took off 5 bases at V and 10 bases at J, with 23 bases between the two ends. Per the germline V gene, CDR1 is WSHSY and CDR2 is SAAADI. The CDR3 loop is CASSKSRGTLSRKLFF. The CDR3 bases are TGCGCCAGCAGTAAAAGCAGGGGTACTTTATCCCGAAAACTGTTTTTT.

This chain uses TRBV6-1 with TRBJ1-5; TRBD1 matches at 7 bases. Germline V gene data show CDR1 as MNHNS and CDR2 as SASEGT. The CDR3 spans 16 residues. The J segment lost 4 bases and the V segment lost 4 bases, leaving 10 bases of the junction unmatched. CDR3 coding DNA: TGTGCCAGCAGTGTTTCGGACAGGTGGAGAAATCAGCCCCAGCATTTT. It translates to CASSVSDRWRNQPQHF.

This chain joins TRBV5-5 and TRBJ1-5; D is possibly TRBD1 (5 bases). Trimming cost V 4 bases and J 9 bases, with 14 bases left between them. Germline CDR1 reads SGHKS; CDR2 reads YYEKEE (reference sequence). This CDR3 has 13 amino acids. The CDR3 loop is CASSRDGWGPQHF. The CDR3 DNA sequence: TGTGCCAGCAGCCGGGACGGCTGGGGGCCCCAGCATTTT.

V is TRBV28 and J is TRBJ2-5, with D maybe TRBD1 (6 bases). The CDR3 runs to 15 residues. From germline, CDR1 is MDHEN and CDR2 SYDVKM. V shed 7 bases and J shed 4 bases, with 19 bases lying between them. CDR3 nucleotides: TGTGCCAGCAAAAAGGCCAGGGGCCCTGGAGAGACCCAGTACTTC. Its protein is CASKKARGPGETQYF.

This clone was detected only once. The J gene is TRBJ2-7, the V gene TRBV28; D call uncertain. This CDR3 has 14 amino acids. Deletions cut 5 bases from V and 2 bases from J, with 13 bases between. CDR1 MDHEN and CDR2 SYDVKM come from the germline V gene. The CDR3: CASSKGRSPYEQYF. The CDR3 region has the DNA TGTGCCAGCAGTAAAGGGCGGTCCCCCTACGAGCAGTACTTC.

This chain connects TRBV28 to TRBJ2-7; TRBD2 matches 10 bases. CDR1 MDHEN and CDR2 SYDVKM come from the germline V gene. The CDR3 has 15 residues. After removal of 3 bases from V and 9 bases from J, the junction contained 11 bases not matched to a gene. The CDR3: CASSFQREGAYVQYF. Written as DNA, the CDR3 is TGTGCCAGCAGTTTCCAGCGGGAGGGCGCTTATGTGCAGTACTTC.

The V call is TRBV7-9, the J call TRBJ2-4; possible D gene TRBD2, 6 bases. Germline V gene sequence: CDR1 SEHNR, CDR2 FQNEAQ (reference sequence). The CDR3 loop spans 14 amino acids. V dropped 1 base and J dropped 8 bases, with 12 bases sitting between them. In nucleotides, the CDR3 is TGTGCCAGCAGCTTAGGAGGAGGGGCTGACATTCAGTACTTC. Translating gives CASSLGGGADIQYF.

V is TRBV18 and J is TRBJ2-7; possibly TRBD1 or TRBD2 for D (5 bases each). The CDR3 has 14 residues. V lost 4 bases to trimming and J lost 2 bases, with 12 bases between them. The germline gives CDR1 KGHSH, CDR2 LQKENI. The DNA for the CDR3 is TGTGCCAGCTCACTTGGGACGGACGCCTACGAGCAGTACTTC. The encoded protein is CASSLGTDAYEQYF.

This chain connects TRBV7-3 to TRBJ2-7, with 10 bases identical to TRBD2. The germline V gene encodes CDR1 SGHTA and CDR2 FQGTGA. The ends lost 1 base at V and 3 bases at J; junction bases unmatched: 18. The CDR3 is 20 residues long. In DNA form, the CDR3 reads TGTGCCAGCAGCTTAATGGGTGTGGGACTAGCGACCCGAGCTAGCTACGAGCAGTACTTC. Its translation: CASSLMGVGLATRASYEQYF.

The chain is built from TRBV7-2 and TRBJ1-5; 8 nucleotides align to TRBD1. The CDR3 has 16 residues. V shed 0 bases and J 3 bases; nucleotides not matched to a gene: 4. Looked up from germline, CDR1 is SGHTA and CDR2 is FQGNSA. The CDR3 DNA reads TGTGCCAGCAGCTTAGCGAGGACAGGGTTCAATCAGCCCCAGCATTTT. Its protein is CASSLARTGFNQPQHF.

This clone was counted between two and nine times. The genes are TRBV10-2 and TRBJ1-5; no reliable D call. The germline V and J ends were trimmed by 4 bases and 11 bases, with 12 bases remaining between them. The CDR3 is 12 amino acids. Germline CDR1 and CDR2: WSHSY and SAAADI. CDR3 in DNA: TGCGCCAGCAGTGGGACGGATTCGTCCCAGCATTTT. It encodes CASSGTDSSQHF.

This rearrangement joins TRBV28 to TRBJ2-5; D may be TRBD2 (5 bases). This CDR3 has 13 amino acids. Per the germline V gene, CDR1 is MDHEN and CDR2 is SYDVKM. Trimming cost V 3 bases and J 9 bases, with 14 bases left between them. This chain's CDR3 is CASSFSTPAAQYF. The CDR3, as DNA: TGTGCCAGCAGTTTTAGTACGCCAGCGGCCCAGTACTTC.

V gene TRBV6-6 combines with J gene TRBJ2-7; the D is unclear. The V gene's germline CDR1 is MNHNY and CDR2 SVGAGI (reference sequence). The V end lost 7 bases, the J end lost 3 bases, and 10 bases lay between the germline ends. The CDR3 is 12 residues long. CDR3 residues: CASTKTSYEQYF. The CDR3 nucleotides read TGTGCCAGCACTAAGACGAGCTACGAGCAGTACTTC.

The CDR3 region has the DNA TGTGCCAGCACCGAGTCCGGGACGGGGTATGGGGCCAACGTCCTGACTTTC. Translating gives CASTESGTGYGANVLTF. The chain uses TRBV27 and TRBJ2-6, with D perhaps TRBD1 or TRBD2 (5 bases each). Germline V gene sequence: CDR1 MNHEY, CDR2 SMNVEV (reference sequence). Deletions cut 7 bases from V and 3 bases from J, with 19 bases between. The CDR3 consists of 17 residues.

The genes are TRBV19 and TRBJ1-3, with D perhaps TRBD1 (5 bases). Per germline, CDR1 LNHDA and CDR2 SQIVND (reference sequence). Trimming removed 3 bases from V and 7 bases from J, with 16 bases in between. The CDR3 totals 15 residues. CDR3: CASSILLRGPNTIYF. The CDR3 nucleotides read TGTGCCAGTAGTATTCTTCTGAGGGGACCCAACACCATATATTTT.

This chain links TRBV19 with TRBJ2-3; 7 bases match TRBD1. Germline CDR1 LNHDA, CDR2 SQIVND (reference sequence). CDR3 length: 14 amino acids. With V trimmed by 4 bases and J by 2 bases, 3 bases remained unmatched. The CDR3 sequence is CASSTRGTTDTQYF. The CDR3 coding sequence is TGTGCCAGTAGTACCAGGGGGACCACAGATACGCAGTATTTT.

CDR3 sequence: CASSLSRGNEKLFF. The CDR3 DNA follows: TGTGCCAGCAGTTTATCCAGGGGGAATGAAAAACTGTTTTTT. The rearrangement uses TRBV27 and TRBJ1-4, with 7 bases identical to TRBD1. Germline assignment: CDR1 MNHEY and CDR2 SMNVEV (reference sequence). Germline trimming cut 0 bases from V and 5 bases from J; bases unmatched to any gene: 0. The CDR3 sequence is 14 residues long.

This chain joins TRBV18 and TRBJ2-5; perhaps TRBD1 as D (6 bases). Germline assignment: CDR1 KGHSH and CDR2 LQKENI. The CDR3 consists of 13 residues. Trimming took 3 bases from V and 5 from J, leaving 10 bases between them. The DNA for the CDR3 is TGTGCCAGCTCACCGGACAGTTATGAGACCCAGTACTTC. The encoded protein is CASSPDSYETQYF.

The V gene is TRBV9, the J gene TRBJ1-2; D ambiguous. Germline V gene sequence: CDR1 SGDLS, CDR2 YYNGEE. Trimming left V 4 bases short and J 0 bases short, with 16 bases between. The length of the CDR3 is 16 residues. The CDR3 nucleotides read TGTGCCAGCAGCACCCGACCCGGGAGAGCTAACTATGGCTACACCTTC. Amino acids: CASSTRPGRANYGYTF.

The chain recombines TRBV4-3 with TRBJ2-2, with a weak D call TRBD1 (6 bases). Trimming took off 3 bases at V and 0 bases at J, with 8 bases between the two ends. From germline, CDR1 is LGHNA and CDR2 YSLEER. The CDR3 totals 15 residues. The CDR3 region is CASSHGTTNTGELFF. CDR3 sequence (DNA): TGCGCCAGCAGCCACGGGACAACGAACACCGGGGAGCTGTTTTTT.

J is TRBJ2-7 and V is TRBV18, with D possibly being TRBD1 (5 bases). The CDR3 has 16 residues. Looked up from germline, CDR1 is KGHSH and CDR2 is LQKENI. V was shortened by 0 bases and J by 6 bases, with 18 bases between the two germline ends. The CDR3 protein is CASSPPTASRAGEQYF. Here the CDR3 DNA reads TGTGCCAGCTCACCACCGACAGCGAGCAGGGCAGGCGAGCAGTACTTC.

The chain carries TRBV18 and TRBJ2-7; D perhaps matches TRBD1 (5 bases). The CDR3 runs 17 residues. V was pared by 0 bases and J by 5 bases, with 20 bases between. Germline values: CDR1 KGHSH, CDR2 LQKENI. CDR3 in amino acids: CASSPPNRPQGADEQYF. The CDR3 DNA reads TGTGCCAGCTCACCACCGAACAGGCCGCAGGGTGCCGACGAGCAGTACTTC.

This clone was seen once. The V call is TRBV5-1, the J call TRBJ2-3, with TRBD2 matching 9 bases. The V gene end was trimmed by 0 bases and the J gene end by 1 base; junction bases not matched to a gene: 3. The germline V gene encodes CDR1 SGHRS and CDR2 YFSETQ. The CDR3 loop spans 16 amino acids. This CDR3 reads CASSLGGRVGTDTQYF. In DNA, the CDR3 is TGCGCCAGCAGCTTGGGCGGGAGGGTTGGCACAGATACGCAGTATTTT.

The CDR3 reads CASRLGGGSQPQHF. The CDR3 DNA sequence: TGTGCCAGCAGATTAGGGGGCGGGAGTCAGCCCCAGCATTTT. This chain links TRBV2 with TRBJ1-5, with TRBD1 identical over 7 bases. V lost 6 bases and J lost 6; bases outside the gene matches: 8. The CDR3 extends over 14 amino acids. Germline V gene sequence: CDR1 SNHLY, CDR2 FYNNEI.

CDR3 DNA sequence: TGTGCCAGCAGCGTAGTGACGGGGCTAGCGGGAGAGCAGTTCTTC. It specifies CASSVVTGLAGEQFF. The chain carries TRBV9 and TRBJ2-1, with 9 bases matching TRBD2. From germline, CDR1 is SGDLS and CDR2 YYNGEE. Unmatched junction bases numbered 8, after V lost 0 bases and J lost 10 bases. There are 15 residues in the CDR3. The entire variable domain, with the rest obtained from reference TRBV9 and TRBJ2-1, is as follows: DSGVTQTPKHLITATGQRVTLRCSPRSGDLSVYWYQQSLDQGLQFLIQYYNGEERAKGNILERFSAQQFPDLHSELNLSSLELGDSALYFCASSVVTGLAGEQFFGPGTRLTVL.

CDR3 loop: CASRDTGGKNYGYTF. The CDR3, as DNA: TGTGCCAGCAGAGACACAGGGGGGAAAAACTATGGCTACACCTTC. The chain employs TRBV6-1 and TRBJ1-2; the match to TRBD1 covers 8 bases. In germline, CDR1 is MNHNS, CDR2 SASEGT. CDR3 length: 15 residues. Trimming cost V 6 bases and J 2 bases; bases outside gene matches: 8.

CDR3 amino acids: CASSLRFDRQFF. CDR3 nucleotide sequence: TGTGCCAGCAGCTTAAGATTCGATAGGCAGTTCTTC. The chain joins TRBV7-3 to TRBJ2-1, with unresolved D. CDR1 and CDR2 (germline): SGHTA, FQGTGA. Trimming left V 1 base short and J 12 bases short, with 10 bases between. This CDR3 region has 12 residues.

The chain recombines TRBV5-1 with TRBJ1-1, with a weak D call TRBD1 (5 bases). V lost 0 bases and J lost 5, with 17 bases in between. This CDR3 region has 16 residues. Germline V CDR1 and CDR2: SGHRS, YFSETQ. DNA for the CDR3: TGCGCCAGCAGCTTGGAGTCGGCCCGGGGGGTTACTGAAGCTTTCTTT. This gives the protein CASSLESARGVTEAFF.